These T cell receptor beta chains were read from a single sample in a study of blood T cell repertoires in COVID-19. Using immunoSEQ multiplex PCR, the repertoire was profiled, and TCRdb retains in-frame clones only, with some absent. The sample holds about 400,000 clones, more than 75% seen once. The sequenced material came from peripheral blood. The receptors here all came from a human donor in a cohort sampled during active COVID-19. CDR3s include the opening cysteine and the closing phenylalanine or tryptophan. Each record gives: V gene, D gene, CDR3 protein. The D gene is left open where the match is weak.

v_call: TRBV2
d_call: TRBD1
cdr3_aa: CASSKKGDRRGSGNTIYF

v_call: TRBV2
d_call: .
cdr3_aa: CASTQGLGNTEAFF

v_call: TRBV5-4
d_call: .
cdr3_aa: CASSLDSVFDTQYF

v_call: TRBV2
d_call: .
cdr3_aa: CASSEQSNTQYF

v_call: TRBV5-1
d_call: .
cdr3_aa: CASSLETGYGYTF

v_call: TRBV7-7
d_call: .
cdr3_aa: CASSLTGYETQYF

v_call: TRBV30
d_call: .
cdr3_aa: CAWSSRRDLSGNTIYF

v_call: TRBV7-3
d_call: TRBD1
cdr3_aa: CASSLTGAEETQYF

v_call: TRBV11-2
d_call: .
cdr3_aa: CASSYGEADTQYF

v_call: TRBV11-3
d_call: .
cdr3_aa: CASSPRAGTGELFF

v_call: TRBV28
d_call: TRBD1
cdr3_aa: CASSLAGGSNEKLFF

v_call: TRBV11-2
d_call: TRBD2
cdr3_aa: CASSPAFGLAGQETQYF

v_call: TRBV5-6
d_call: TRBD1
cdr3_aa: CASSLTGGYGGYTF